Each of the 17 T cell receptor beta chains below was sequenced from the same sample in a study of blood T cell repertoires in COVID-19. The repertoire was sequenced with immunoSEQ multiplex PCR; TCRdb's copy has only in-frame clones and lacks some. This table holds roughly 300,000 clones, roughly 85% found once. The sequenced sample was peripheral blood. These receptors all come from a human donor in a cohort sampled during active COVID-19.

J is TRBJ1-5 and V is TRBV30; TRBD1 matches at 8 bases. The germline V gene encodes CDR1 GTSNPN and CDR2 SVGIG (reference sequence). Trimming cost V 1 base and J 3 bases; bases outside gene matches: 5. The CDR3 has 15 residues. The CDR3 DNA reads TGTGCCTGGAGTGGTCCGGGACAGGTCAATCAGCCCCAGCATTTT. This codes for CAWSGPGQVNQPQHF.

The chain is built from TRBV11-3 and TRBJ1-6; D gene uncertain. The germline V gene has CDR1 SGHNT and CDR2 YENEEA. Trimming left V 1 base short and J 3 bases short, with 4 bases between. The CDR3 totals 14 residues. This chain's CDR3 is CASSLGGYNSPLHF. The CDR3 bases are TGTGCCAGCAGCTTAGGAGGCTATAATTCACCCCTCCACTTT.

The rearrangement uses TRBV2 and TRBJ2-7, with 11 bases matching TRBD1. Trimming at V came to 6 bases and at J to 6 bases, leaving 4 bases not matched to a gene. The CDR3 extends over 13 amino acids. The germline V gene encodes CDR1 SNHLY and CDR2 FYNNEI. CDR3 region: CASRDRGRLEQYF. The CDR3 bases are TGTGCCAGCAGGGACAGGGGGCGTCTCGAGCAGTACTTC.

The chain joins TRBV6-5 to TRBJ2-2; D not certain. The CDR3 has 14 amino acids. Germline CDR1 MNHEY, CDR2 SVGAGI. The V end lost 7 bases, the J end lost 4 bases, and 13 bases lay between the germline ends. Written as DNA, the CDR3 is TGTGCCAGCATTTCAGGAATAACCACCGGGGAGCTGTTTTTT. This encodes CASISGITTGELFF.

The chain employs TRBV5-4 and TRBJ2-7, with TRBD1 identical over 7 bases. CDR1 is SGHNT, CDR2 YYREEE, per germline (reference sequence). Trimming took 4 bases from V and 5 from J; bases not matched to a gene: 9. CDR3 size: 14 residues. This CDR3 is CASSREGARDEQYF. CDR3 nucleotide sequence: TGTGCCAGCAGCCGCGAGGGGGCGAGGGACGAGCAGTACTTC.

J is TRBJ2-4 and V is TRBV11-3; TRBD1 aligns across 7 bases. The V and J ends lost 1 base and 2 bases, in that order; junction bases with no gene match: 2. This CDR3 has 15 residues. From germline, CDR1 is SGHNT and CDR2 YENEEA. For the CDR3, the DNA is TGTGCCAGCAGCTTAGGAGGGGGCACCAAAAACATTCAGTACTTC. It is translated as CASSLGGGTKNIQYF. The whole variable domain, remainder taken from reference TRBV11-3 and TRBJ2-4, is EAGVVQSPRYKIIEKKQPVAFWCNPISGHNTLYWYLQNLGQGPELLIRYENEEAVDDSQLPKDRFSAERLKGVDSTLKIQPAELGDSAVYLCASSLGGGTKNIQYFGAGTRLSVL.

The J gene is TRBJ1-1, the V gene TRBV5-4; a possible D gene is TRBD1 (6 bases). The V gene lost 3 bases and the J gene lost 1 base, with 13 bases spanning the gap. The germline V gene has CDR1 SGHNT and CDR2 YYREEE (reference sequence). The CDR3 is made up of 15 amino acids. The CDR3 spells CASSSGQGPNTEAFF. CDR3 sequence (DNA): TGTGCCAGCAGCTCGGGCCAGGGGCCGAACACTGAAGCTTTCTTT.

This clone has more than one count but fewer than ten. The CDR3: CASSPGLAAPTGELFF. CDR3 coding DNA: TGTGCCAGCAGCCCGGGTCTAGCAGCCCCCACCGGGGAGCTGTTTTTT. The V and J genes are TRBV5-4 and TRBJ2-2; D may be TRBD2 (5 bases). CDR1 is SGHNT, CDR2 YYREEE, per germline (reference sequence). Trimming removed 4 bases at V and 4 bases at J, with 17 bases between. This CDR3 region has 16 residues.

This clone appeared a few times. The CDR3 nucleotides read TGTGCCAGCAGCTTCAGGAACTCGAACACCGGGGAGCTGTTTTTT. This translates into CASSFRNSNTGELFF. The rearrangement joins TRBV5-5 to TRBJ2-2; D remains unclear. The germline V gene encodes CDR1 SGHKS and CDR2 YYEKEE (reference sequence). The CDR3 contains 15 residues. V shed 2 bases and J shed 0 bases, with 8 bases lying between them.

This chain uses TRBV24-1 with TRBJ1-1; a possible D gene is TRBD1 (6 bases). The CDR3 is 12 residues long. V lost 8 bases and J lost 3, with 9 bases in between. In germline, CDR1 is KGHDR, CDR2 SFDVKD. For the CDR3, the DNA is TGTGCCACCAAGGACAGCGACACTGAAGCTTTCTTT. It is translated as CATKDSDTEAFF.

The chain carries TRBV5-4 and TRBJ1-2, with D tentatively TRBD1 (5 bases). Trimming left V 4 bases short and J 7 bases short, with 14 bases between. The CDR3 extends over 13 amino acids. The germline CDR1 and CDR2 sequences are SGHNT and YYREEE (reference sequence). CDR3 bases: TGTGCCAGCAGCACGGACACCCTGGTTGGCTACACCTTC. Translation gives CASSTDTLVGYTF. The full variable domain, rest sourced from reference TRBV5-4 and TRBJ1-2, is ETGVTQSPTHLIKTRGQQVTLRCSSQSGHNTVSWYQQALGQGPQFIFQYYREEENGRGNFPPRFSGLQFPNYSSELNVNALELDDSALYLCASSTDTLVGYTFGSGTRLTVV.

The genes are TRBV4-1 and TRBJ2-3; 15 bases fit TRBD2. Looked up from germline, CDR1 is MGHRA and CDR2 is YSYEKL. Trimming took 5 bases from V and 4 from J; bases not matched to a gene: 10. The CDR3 covers 18 residues. The DNA of the CDR3 is TGCGCCAGCAGCACTGGGACTAGCGGGGGGCAGGGGTCAGATACGCAGTATTTT. Its protein product is CASSTGTSGGQGSDTQYF.

The rearrangement links TRBV6-5 to TRBJ2-1; 10 bases are shared with TRBD1. The CDR3 spans 16 residues. The J segment lost 5 bases and the V segment lost 3 bases, leaving 7 bases of the junction unmatched. Germline lookup yields CDR1 MNHEY and CDR2 SVGAGI. The CDR3 region has the DNA TGTGCCAGCAGTTATTCAGGGACAGGGGAGGACAATGAGCAGTTCTTC. Protein product: CASSYSGTGEDNEQFF.

The chain joins TRBV7-8 to TRBJ1-1; D is possibly TRBD1 (5 bases). V was shortened by 5 bases and J by 5 bases, with 21 bases between the two germline ends. The V gene's germline CDR1 is SGHVS and CDR2 FQNEAQ. CDR3 length equals 16 residues. The CDR3 sequence is CASSPPLNRGGTEAFF. In DNA form, the CDR3 reads TGTGCCAGCAGCCCACCATTGAATCGGGGGGGAACTGAAGCTTTCTTT.

This clone was found once. The chain employs TRBV2 and TRBJ1-3; 7 nucleotides line up with TRBD1. The CDR3 is made up of 13 amino acids. After removal of 6 bases from V and 7 bases from J, the junction contained 6 bases not matched to a gene. Germline V gene data show CDR1 as SNHLY and CDR2 as FYNNEI. The CDR3 coding sequence is TGTGCCAGCAGACATACAGGGGACAACACCATATATTTT. It codes for CASRHTGDNTIYF.

The rearrangement links TRBV9 to TRBJ1-2; D ambiguous. There are 14 residues in the CDR3. V lost 2 bases, J lost 2 bases, and 10 bases lay in between. From germline, CDR1 is SGDLS and CDR2 YYNGEE. This CDR3 is CASSVEQKNYGYTF. The CDR3 DNA follows: TGTGCCAGCAGCGTGGAACAGAAGAACTATGGCTACACCTTC.

The rearrangement uses TRBV7-2 and TRBJ2-7; 8 nucleotides agree with TRBD1. Germline values: CDR1 SGHTA, CDR2 FQGNSA. The V gene end was trimmed by 5 bases and the J gene end by 0 bases; junction bases not matched to a gene: 6. CDR3 length: 15 amino acids. The CDR3 region is CASSVSGTGSYEQYF. CDR3 nucleotides: TGTGCCAGCAGCGTCTCCGGGACAGGCTCCTACGAGCAGTACTTC.